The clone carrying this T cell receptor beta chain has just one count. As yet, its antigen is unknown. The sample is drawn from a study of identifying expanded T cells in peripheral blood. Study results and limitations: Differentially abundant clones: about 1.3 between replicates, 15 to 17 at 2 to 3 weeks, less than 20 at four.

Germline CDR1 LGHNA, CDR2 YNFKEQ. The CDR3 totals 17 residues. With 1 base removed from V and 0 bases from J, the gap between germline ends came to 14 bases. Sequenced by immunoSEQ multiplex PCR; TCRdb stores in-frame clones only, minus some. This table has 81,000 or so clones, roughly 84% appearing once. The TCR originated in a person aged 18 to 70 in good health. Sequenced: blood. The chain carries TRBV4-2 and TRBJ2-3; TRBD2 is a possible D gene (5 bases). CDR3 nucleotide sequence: TGTGCCAGCAGCCAAGTATCTGCGGGTCCTAGCACAGATACGCAGTATTTT. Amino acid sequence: CASSQVSAGPSTDTQYF.